The rows below give T cell receptor beta chains drawn from one sample of a study of CXCR3-negative and CXCR3-positive naive CD8 T cells. After re-calling the 5' RACE reads, TCRdb lists one entry per CDR3 protein, DNA absent. Its table records about 89,000 distinct CDR3 sequences. Sequenced input: naive CXCR3+ CD8+ T cells from blood. The receptors stem from a human donor in good health. Some clones in this sample may be carry-over from other donors' samples. The CDR3 runs from the conserved cysteine through the conserved F or W.

v_call,j_call,cdr3_length,cdr3_aa
TRBV7-8,TRBJ1-5,13,CASSLGVRQPQHF
TRBV15,TRBJ2-4,15,CATSRDRGVENIQYF
TRBV21-1,TRBJ1-1,15,CASSPRQARDTEAFF
TRBV7-9,TRBJ2-7,12,CAWTSGGSEQYF
TRBV14,TRBJ1-2,15,CASRLPGQGDYGYTF
TRBV5-1,TRBJ1-1,15,CASSLDGDAGTEAFF
TRBV28,TRBJ2-5,18,CASSLSRDRGGDWTSQYF
TRBV5-1,TRBJ2-3,15,CASMLDRASGDTQYF
TRBV28,TRBJ2-3,17,CASSPFGTSGGTDTQYF
TRBV28,TRBJ2-1,14,CASMQGEAYNEQFF
TRBV28,TRBJ2-7,17,CASTRRGTRVGGNEQYF
TRBV20-1,TRBJ2-7,14,CSAKAWRETYEQYF
TRBV23-1,TRBJ2-1,11,CASTDTTEQFF
TRBV30,TRBJ1-4,13,CAHGQGPNEKLFF
TRBV5-1,TRBJ2-2,13,CASSRTGTGELFF
TRBV6-2/TRBV6-3,TRBJ2-2,15,CASSYASGNTGELFF
TRBV14,TRBJ2-3,13,CASSLWRGDTQYF
TRBV28,TRBJ2-7,14,CASSPGPGSGEQYF
TRBV12-3/TRBV12-4,TRBJ2-7,15,CASSLETGTVYEQYF
TRBV5-1,TRBJ2-7,15,CASSLAGIPSYEQYF
TRBV4-1,TRBJ2-5,12,CASSQDGQTQYF
TRBV7-3,TRBJ2-1,17,CASSLPGGISADNEQFF
TRBV5-5,TRBJ2-2,17,CASSLGWAGGSSGELFF
TRBV2,TRBJ2-5,12,CASSGRGETQYF
TRBV27,TRBJ2-7,13,CASISGQSYEQYF
TRBV4-2,TRBJ2-1,20,CASSSHNGASGNPDYNEQFF
TRBV6-4,TRBJ2-1,15,CASSDGSSASNEQFF
TRBV19,TRBJ1-1,11,CASSASSEALF
TRBV28,TRBJ1-1,13,CASMGEANTEAFF
TRBV11-2,TRBJ2-4,15,CASRLQGLAKNIQYF
TRBV27,TRBJ2-1,15,CASSFLGGSYNEQFF
TRBV4-3,TRBJ2-7,14,CASSQDHDTYEQYF
TRBV9,TRBJ1-5,15,CASSVDARMVEPQHF
TRBV3-1,TRBJ2-5,15,CASRKGTGAQETQYF
TRBV7-9,TRBJ1-3,15,CASSSGQNSGNTIYF
TRBV29-1,TRBJ2-7,19,CSVEDEDPSGSSGRYEQYF
TRBV18,TRBJ2-2,12,CASSPRAGELFF
TRBV13,TRBJ2-7,17,CASSLERDPPITYEQYF
TRBV10-3,TRBJ2-2,11,CAINRAGELFF
TRBV28,TRBJ2-1,16,CASSHPPHRNGNEQFF
TRBV7-2,TRBJ2-7,15,CASSLVSGEHYEQYF
TRBV28,TRBJ1-5,17,CASSDTPGQGVNQPQHF
TRBV5-1,TRBJ1-2,14,CASSLDLGTDGYTF
TRBV20-1,TRBJ2-7,17,CSASLSITRYFSYEQYF
TRBV28,TRBJ2-4,18,CASSRTYGTSSAKNIQYF
TRBV4-1,TRBJ2-1,17,CASSQGLAGGSYNEQFF
TRBV19,TRBJ2-1,16,CASSIVGQLYENEQFF
TRBV7-9,TRBJ1-2,14,CASSFQGRGDGYTF
TRBV5-1,TRBJ2-7,15,CASSYRDSGIYEQYF
TRBV25-1,TRBJ2-7,12,CASSAGAYEQYF
TRBV7-3,TRBJ1-1,13,CASSLRGETEAFF
TRBV29-1,TRBJ1-2,13,CSVWVSSDYGYTF